This TCR beta chain was recovered during a study of CD8 T cells in Susac syndrome. V was cut by 3 bases and J by 8 bases, with 14 bases left in between. CDR1 and CDR2 (germline): SSHAT, FNYEAQ (reference sequence). This CDR3 is built from 14 residues. RNA totalling roughly 0.45 to 1 ug underwent reverse transcription with random hexamers. Amplification of the TCR beta CDR3 was carried out by immunoSEQ multiplex PCR, which spanned a total of 54 Vbeta and 13 Jbeta segments. MiXCR was run by TCRdb on the immunoSEQ multiplex PCR reads, yielding one entry per CDR3 protein. Of just over 150,000 distinct CDR3 sequences listed, around 96% are singletons.

This sequence was found in a human donor with multiple sclerosis. This chain joins TRBV7-7 and TRBJ2-4; D unresolved. The sequencing sample was made of CD8+ T cells from PBMCs. Here the CDR3 DNA reads TGTGCCAGCAGCTTGGGTCCAGATGTAGACATTCAGTACTTC. It yields the protein CASSLGPDVDIQYF.